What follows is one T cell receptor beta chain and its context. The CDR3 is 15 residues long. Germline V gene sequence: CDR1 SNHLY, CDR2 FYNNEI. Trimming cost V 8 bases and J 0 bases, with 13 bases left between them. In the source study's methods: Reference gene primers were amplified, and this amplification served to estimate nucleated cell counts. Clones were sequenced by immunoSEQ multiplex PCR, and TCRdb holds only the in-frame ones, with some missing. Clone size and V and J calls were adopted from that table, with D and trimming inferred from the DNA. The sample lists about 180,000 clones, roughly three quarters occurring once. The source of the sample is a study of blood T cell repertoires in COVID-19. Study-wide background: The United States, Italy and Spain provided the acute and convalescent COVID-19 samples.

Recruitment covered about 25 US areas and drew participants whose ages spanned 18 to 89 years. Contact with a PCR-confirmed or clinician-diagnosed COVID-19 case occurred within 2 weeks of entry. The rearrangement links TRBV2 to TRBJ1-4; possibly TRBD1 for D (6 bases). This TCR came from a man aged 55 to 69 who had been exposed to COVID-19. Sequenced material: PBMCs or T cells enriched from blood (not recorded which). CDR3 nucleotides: TGTGCCAGCGTTGGGACACGCTCAACTAATGAAAAACTGTTTTTT. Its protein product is CASVGTRSTNEKLFF.